This T cell receptor beta chain is from a study of CD8 T cells in Susac syndrome. Study-level information: At blood draw, Susac syndrome patients were therapy-naive, on corticosteroids, or on intravenous immunoglobulin alone. The study, taken as a whole, reports: A handful of Susac-specific public clones appeared in CD8+ TEMRA repertoires, and around 16 in total CD8+ repertoires.

To note about this clonotype: Its antigen remains unidentified.

RNA totalling about 0.5 to 1 ug underwent reverse transcription with random hexamers. The method of amplification for TCR beta CDR3 was immunoSEQ multiplex PCR, covering 54 Vbeta and 13 Jbeta. One entry per CDR3 protein, called by TCRdb with MiXCR from the immunoSEQ multiplex PCR reads. Among some 97,000 distinct CDR3 sequences listed, approximately 95% were seen once. Germline CDR1 is MGHRA and CDR2 is YSYEKL. V gave up 0 bases and J gave up 1 base, with 13 bases separating them. CDR3 length equals 17 residues. The source material was CD8+ T cells from PBMCs. The source of this sequence is a human donor with Susac syndrome. The V gene is TRBV4-1, the J gene TRBJ2-4; D is undetermined. CDR3 nucleotide sequence: TGCGCCAGCAGCCAAGACGAAGTCGACCGTGCCAAAAACATTCAGTACTTC. This codes for CASSQDEVDRAKNIQYF.